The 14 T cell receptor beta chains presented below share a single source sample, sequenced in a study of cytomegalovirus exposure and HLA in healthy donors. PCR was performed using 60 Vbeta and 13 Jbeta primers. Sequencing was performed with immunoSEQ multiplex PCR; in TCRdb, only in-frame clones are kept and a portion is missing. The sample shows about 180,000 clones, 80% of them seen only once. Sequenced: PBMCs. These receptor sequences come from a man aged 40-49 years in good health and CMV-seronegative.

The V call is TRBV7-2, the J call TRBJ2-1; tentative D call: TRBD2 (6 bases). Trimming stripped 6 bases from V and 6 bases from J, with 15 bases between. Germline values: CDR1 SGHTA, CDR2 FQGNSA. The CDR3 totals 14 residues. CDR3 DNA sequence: TGTGCCAGCAGGGCTGGGGGGTCGAGCAATGAGCAGTTCTTC. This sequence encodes CASRAGGSSNEQFF.

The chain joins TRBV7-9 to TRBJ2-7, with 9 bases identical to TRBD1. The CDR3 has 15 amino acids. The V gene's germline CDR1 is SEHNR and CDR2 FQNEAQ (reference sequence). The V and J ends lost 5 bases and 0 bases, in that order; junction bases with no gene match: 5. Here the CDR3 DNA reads TGTGCCAGCAGCCCAGGACAGGGGATCTCCTACGAGCAGTACTTC. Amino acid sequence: CASSPGQGISYEQYF.

The CDR3 here is CASSEASGRADTQYF. Here the CDR3 DNA reads TGTGCCAGCAGTGAAGCAAGCGGGAGGGCAGATACGCAGTATTTT. The J gene is TRBJ2-3, the V gene TRBV6-1; 10 nucleotides align to TRBD2. With 0 bases clipped from V and 4 bases from J, the junction kept 1 base outside the gene matches. CDR3 length: 15 residues. Germline lookup yields CDR1 MNHNS and CDR2 SASEGT.

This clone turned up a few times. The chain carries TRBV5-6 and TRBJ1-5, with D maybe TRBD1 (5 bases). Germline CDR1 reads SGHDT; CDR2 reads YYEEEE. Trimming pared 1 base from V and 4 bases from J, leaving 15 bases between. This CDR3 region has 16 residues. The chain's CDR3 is CASSLISQGTNQPQHF. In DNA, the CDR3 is TGTGCCAGCAGCTTGATATCCCAGGGTACTAATCAGCCCCAGCATTTT.

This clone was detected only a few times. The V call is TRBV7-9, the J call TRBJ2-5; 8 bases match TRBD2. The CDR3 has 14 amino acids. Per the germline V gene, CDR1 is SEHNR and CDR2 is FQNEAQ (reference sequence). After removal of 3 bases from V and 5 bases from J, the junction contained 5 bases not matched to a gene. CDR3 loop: CASSFTSGWETQYF. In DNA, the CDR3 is TGTGCCAGCAGCTTCACTAGCGGATGGGAGACCCAGTACTTC.

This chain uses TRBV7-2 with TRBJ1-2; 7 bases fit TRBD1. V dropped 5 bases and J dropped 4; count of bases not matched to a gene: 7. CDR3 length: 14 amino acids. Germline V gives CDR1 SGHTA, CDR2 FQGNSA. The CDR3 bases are TGTGCCAGCAGCCTAGACAGGGCCCTCTATGGCTACACCTTC. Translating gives CASSLDRALYGYTF.

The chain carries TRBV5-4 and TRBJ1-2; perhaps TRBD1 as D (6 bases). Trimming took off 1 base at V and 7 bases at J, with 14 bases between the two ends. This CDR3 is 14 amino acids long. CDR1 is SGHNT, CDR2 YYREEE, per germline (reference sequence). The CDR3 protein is CASSLRGQFGGYTF. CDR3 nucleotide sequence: TGTGCCAGCAGCTTGAGAGGACAGTTTGGTGGCTACACCTTC.

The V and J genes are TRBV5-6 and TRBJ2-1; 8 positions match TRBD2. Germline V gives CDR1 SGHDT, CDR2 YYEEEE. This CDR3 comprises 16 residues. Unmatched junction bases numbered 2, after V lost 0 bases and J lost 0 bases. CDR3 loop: CASSLAGGPSYNEQFF. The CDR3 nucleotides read TGTGCCAGCAGCTTGGCGGGGGGGCCCTCCTACAATGAGCAGTTCTTC.

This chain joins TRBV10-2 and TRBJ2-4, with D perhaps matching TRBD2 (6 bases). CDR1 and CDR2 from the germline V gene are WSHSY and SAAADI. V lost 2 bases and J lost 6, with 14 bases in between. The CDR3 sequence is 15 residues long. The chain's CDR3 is CASSEAGIGGNIQYF. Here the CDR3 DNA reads TGCGCCAGCAGTGAGGCGGGGATCGGGGGAAACATTCAGTACTTC.

CDR3: CASSYGTGSNSPLHF. CDR3 nucleotide sequence: TGTGCCAGCAGTTACGGGACAGGGAGTAATTCACCCCTCCACTTT. The gene calls are TRBV6-5 and TRBJ1-6; 9 nucleotides agree with TRBD1. After removal of 2 bases from V and 6 bases from J, the junction contained 2 bases not matched to a gene. The CDR3 totals 15 residues. Looked up from germline, CDR1 is MNHEY and CDR2 is SVGAGI.

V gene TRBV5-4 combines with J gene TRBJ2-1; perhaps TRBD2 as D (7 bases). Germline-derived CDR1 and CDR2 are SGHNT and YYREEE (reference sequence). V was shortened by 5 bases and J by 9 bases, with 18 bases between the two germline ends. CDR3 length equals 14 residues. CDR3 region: CASSSGPSDSEQFF. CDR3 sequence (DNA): TGTGCCAGCAGTAGCGGGCCTTCGGACAGTGAGCAGTTCTTC.

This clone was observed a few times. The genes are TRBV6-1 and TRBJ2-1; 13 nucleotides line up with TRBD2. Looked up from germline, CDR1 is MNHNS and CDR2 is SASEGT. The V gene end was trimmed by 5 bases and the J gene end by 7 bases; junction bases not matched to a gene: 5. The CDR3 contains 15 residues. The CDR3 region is CASSSRTSGSNEQFF. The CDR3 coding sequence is TGTGCCAGCAGTTCCCGGACTAGCGGGAGTAATGAGCAGTTCTTC.

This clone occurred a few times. CDR3 sequence (DNA): TGTGCCAGCAGCTTAAAGTGGGGGACTAGCGGTCAGAATGAGCAGTTCTTC. This sequence encodes CASSLKWGTSGQNEQFF. This sequence joins TRBV7-9 and TRBJ2-1; 11 nucleotides agree with TRBD2. The CDR3 length is 17 residues. Looked up from germline, CDR1 is SEHNR and CDR2 is FQNEAQ (reference sequence). V was pared by 2 bases and J by 7 bases, with 10 bases of the junction left unmatched.

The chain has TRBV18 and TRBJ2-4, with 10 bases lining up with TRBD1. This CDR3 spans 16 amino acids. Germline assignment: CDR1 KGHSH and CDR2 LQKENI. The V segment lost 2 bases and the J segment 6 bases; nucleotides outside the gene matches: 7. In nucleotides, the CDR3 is TGTGCCAGCTCACCATTTACGGGACAGGGGATAAACATTCAGTACTTC. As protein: CASSPFTGQGINIQYF.